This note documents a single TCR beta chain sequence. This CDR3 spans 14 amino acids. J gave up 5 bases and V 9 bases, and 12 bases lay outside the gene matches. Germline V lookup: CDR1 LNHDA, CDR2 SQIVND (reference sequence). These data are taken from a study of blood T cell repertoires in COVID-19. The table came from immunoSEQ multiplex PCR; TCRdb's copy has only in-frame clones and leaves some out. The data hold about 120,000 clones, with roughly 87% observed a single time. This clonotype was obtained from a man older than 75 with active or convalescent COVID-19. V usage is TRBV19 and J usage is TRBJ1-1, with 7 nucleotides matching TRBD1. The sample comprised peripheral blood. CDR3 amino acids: CASRQGRDGTEAFF. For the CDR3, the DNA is TGTGCCAGCCGACAGGGACGGGATGGGACTGAAGCTTTCTTT.